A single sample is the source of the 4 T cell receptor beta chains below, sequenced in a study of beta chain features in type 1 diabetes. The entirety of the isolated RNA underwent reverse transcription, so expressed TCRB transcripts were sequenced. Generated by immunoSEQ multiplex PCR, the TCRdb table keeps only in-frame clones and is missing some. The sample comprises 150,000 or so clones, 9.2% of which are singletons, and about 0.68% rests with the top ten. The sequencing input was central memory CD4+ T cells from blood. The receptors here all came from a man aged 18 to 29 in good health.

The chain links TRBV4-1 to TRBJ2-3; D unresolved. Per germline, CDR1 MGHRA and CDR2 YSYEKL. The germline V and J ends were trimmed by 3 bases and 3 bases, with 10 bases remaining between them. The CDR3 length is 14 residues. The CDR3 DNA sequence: TGCGCCAGCAGCCAGGGCCATGATACAGATACGCAGTATTTT. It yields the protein CASSQGHDTDTQYF.

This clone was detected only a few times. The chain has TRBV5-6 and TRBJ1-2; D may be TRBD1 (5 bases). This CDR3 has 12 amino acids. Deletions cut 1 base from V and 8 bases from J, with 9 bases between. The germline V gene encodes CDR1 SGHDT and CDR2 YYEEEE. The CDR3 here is CASSLWGTGYTF. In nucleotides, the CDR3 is TGTGCCAGCAGCTTGTGGGGCACGGGCTACACCTTC.

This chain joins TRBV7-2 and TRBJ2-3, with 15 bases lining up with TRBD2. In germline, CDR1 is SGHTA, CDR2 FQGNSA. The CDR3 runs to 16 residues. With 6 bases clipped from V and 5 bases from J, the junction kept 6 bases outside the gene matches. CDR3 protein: CASRPPGLAGGDTQYF. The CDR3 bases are TGTGCCAGCAGACCACCGGGACTAGCGGGAGGAGATACGCAGTATTTT.

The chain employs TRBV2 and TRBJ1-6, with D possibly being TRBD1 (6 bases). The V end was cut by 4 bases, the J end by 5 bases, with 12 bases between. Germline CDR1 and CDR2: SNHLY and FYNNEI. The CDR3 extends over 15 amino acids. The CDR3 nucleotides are TGTGCCAGCAGTGTAGGGGGGGCGGATAATTCACCCCTCCACTTT. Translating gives CASSVGGADNSPLHF.